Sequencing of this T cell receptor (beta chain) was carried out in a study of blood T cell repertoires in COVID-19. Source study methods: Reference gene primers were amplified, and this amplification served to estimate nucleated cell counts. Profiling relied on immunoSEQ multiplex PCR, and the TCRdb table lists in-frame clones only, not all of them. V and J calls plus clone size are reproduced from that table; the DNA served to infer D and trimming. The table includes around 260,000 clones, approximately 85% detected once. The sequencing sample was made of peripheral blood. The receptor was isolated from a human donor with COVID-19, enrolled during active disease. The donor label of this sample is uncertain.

CDR3 DNA sequence: TGTGCCAGTAAGCCCTTAGCGGGAGGTGCCTACGAGCAGTACTTC. This sequence encodes CASKPLAGGAYEQYF. The J gene is TRBJ2-7, the V gene TRBV19; TRBD2 agrees at 10 bases. V lost 7 bases and J lost 2; bases outside the gene matches: 8. Germline assignment: CDR1 LNHDA and CDR2 SQIVND (reference sequence). This CDR3 has 15 residues.